Shown below are 13 T cell receptor beta chains from a single sample sequenced in a study of T cell responses to AZD1222 COVID-19 vaccine. Profiling relied on immunoSEQ multiplex PCR, and the TCRdb table lists in-frame clones only, not all of them. The sample lists more than 100,000 clones, roughly nine tenths occurring once. Source: peripheral blood, taken on day 0 of AZD1222 vaccination. The receptor set was obtained from an adult in good health.

This chain joins TRBV19 and TRBJ1-1; TRBD1 might be the D (6 bases). CDR1 is LNHDA, CDR2 SQIVND, per germline (reference sequence). This CDR3 is 14 amino acids long. V gave up 7 bases and J gave up 3 bases, with 15 bases separating them. CDR3 DNA: TGTGCCAGTACCGGGGGCAGGACGTACACTGAAGCTTTCTTT. Translation: CASTGGRTYTEAFF.

This chain connects TRBV6-5 to TRBJ1-2; a weak D match, TRBD1 (5 bases). This CDR3 comprises 14 residues. From germline, CDR1 is MNHEY and CDR2 SVGAGI. The V end was cut by 8 bases, the J end by 4 bases, with 17 bases between. The CDR3 is CASRPGQGGYGYTF. The CDR3 coding sequence is TGTGCCAGCCGACCAGGGCAGGGAGGCTATGGCTACACCTTC.

This chain links TRBV5-1 with TRBJ2-7; 8 nucleotides agree with TRBD2. Losses at the gene ends were 0 bases for V and 2 bases for J; bases not matched to a gene: 4. CDR1 is SGHRS, CDR2 YFSETQ, per germline. The CDR3 is 15 amino acids. CDR3 nucleotide sequence: TGCGCCAGCAGCTTGGATGCGGGAGGCCCCTACGAGCAGTACGTC. Its translation: CASSLDAGGPYEQYV.

J is TRBJ1-2 and V is TRBV7-2; 8 bases agree with TRBD1. CDR1 and CDR2 (germline): SGHTA, FQGNSA. The trim removed 6 bases at V and 5 bases at J, leaving 5 bases unmatched. This CDR3 comprises 13 residues. The CDR3 region has the DNA TGTGCCAGCAGTTTGGACAGGGAATATGGCTACACCTTC. Translated: CASSLDREYGYTF.

The genes are TRBV2 and TRBJ2-1; D might be TRBD1 or TRBD2, each matching 6 bases. The germline gives CDR1 SNHLY, CDR2 FYNNEI. CDR3 length: 15 amino acids. The ends were cut back, 7 bases at V and 7 bases at J, with 20 bases in the middle. The CDR3 here is CASTLGGYGMNEQFF. In nucleotides, the CDR3 is TGTGCCAGCACCCTAGGGGGGTATGGAATGAATGAGCAGTTCTTC.

The V gene is TRBV16, the J gene TRBJ2-2; 9 bases agree with TRBD1. The CDR3 is made up of 18 amino acids. Germline V gene lookup returns CDR1 KGHSY and CDR2 FQNENV. V dropped 0 bases and J dropped 4; count of bases not matched to a gene: 9. CDR3 region: CASSQSPPGQGFTGELFF. CDR3 nucleotide sequence: TGTGCCAGCAGCCAATCCCCTCCGGGACAGGGTTTCACCGGGGAGCTGTTTTTT.

The V and J genes are TRBV2 and TRBJ2-6, with a tentative D call TRBD2 (5 bases). Trimming removed 5 bases at V and 0 bases at J, with 8 bases between. The CDR3 is 15 amino acids. CDR1 and CDR2 from the germline V gene are SNHLY and FYNNEI. CDR3 amino acids: CASSSLVSGANVLTF. As DNA, the CDR3 is TGTGCCAGCAGTTCACTAGTCTCTGGGGCCAACGTCCTGACTTTC.

The table lists this clone with a count of one. This sequence joins TRBV6-4 and TRBJ1-2; D possibly corresponds to TRBD1 (5 bases). The V gene's germline CDR1 is MRHNA and CDR2 SNTAGT. The CDR3 covers 14 residues. The V end lost 3 bases, the J end lost 7 bases, and 15 bases lay between the germline ends. Here the CDR3 DNA reads TGTGCCAGCAGTGATGAGTGGCAGGGACGTGGCTACACCTTC. Its translation: CASSDEWQGRGYTF.

The chain has TRBV11-2 and TRBJ1-1, with a weak D call TRBD1 (6 bases). CDR1 is SGHAT, CDR2 FQNNGV, per germline. The CDR3 length is 14 residues. V was pared by 6 bases and J by 3 bases, with 14 bases between. The CDR3 is CASSTTGGDTEAFF. CDR3 coding DNA: TGTGCCAGCAGTACGACAGGAGGTGACACTGAAGCTTTCTTT. Together with reference TRBV11-2 and TRBJ1-1, the CDR3 gives the full variable domain: EAGVAQSPRYKIIEKRQSVAFWCNPISGHATLYWYQQILGQGPKLLIQFQNNGVVDDSQLPKDRFSAERLKGVDSTLKIQPAKLEDSAVYLCASSTTGGDTEAFFGQGTRLTVV.

The V and J genes are TRBV6-5 and TRBJ1-2, with D perhaps matching TRBD1 (5 bases). From germline, CDR1 is MNHEY and CDR2 SVGAGI. This CDR3 spans 13 amino acids. V was shortened by 6 bases and J by 8 bases, with 16 bases between the two germline ends. The CDR3 DNA reads as TGTGCCAGCAGCCCCATCAGGGATACCGGCTACACCTTC. Translating it yields CASSPIRDTGYTF.

This clone was recorded only once. The rearrangement uses TRBV19 and TRBJ2-4; tentatively, D is TRBD1 or TRBD2 (5 bases each). Trimming stripped 4 bases from V and 2 bases from J, with 6 bases between. Germline CDR1 is LNHDA and CDR2 is SQIVND (reference sequence). This CDR3 region has 13 residues. CDR3 loop: CASSRGTKNIQYF. CDR3 DNA: TGTGCCAGTAGTAGGGGGACCAAAAACATTCAGTACTTC.

This chain links TRBV9 with TRBJ2-2; the match to TRBD2 covers 8 bases. The CDR3 extends over 18 amino acids. The V and J ends lost 2 bases and 0 bases, in that order; junction bases with no gene match: 9. The germline V gene has CDR1 SGDLS and CDR2 YYNGEE. CDR3 amino acids: CASSVRGLAHPNTGELFF. The CDR3 DNA sequence: TGTGCCAGCAGCGTGAGAGGACTAGCCCACCCGAACACCGGGGAGCTGTTTTTT.

The CDR3 loop is CASSLGRDSTYGYTF. The DNA of the CDR3 is TGTGCCAGCAGCTTGGGCAGGGACAGTACCTATGGCTACACCTTC. The chain carries TRBV5-8 and TRBJ1-2, with TRBD1 identical over 7 bases. V lost 0 bases and J lost 4; bases outside the gene matches: 6. The CDR3 runs 15 residues. CDR1 SGHTS and CDR2 YDEGEE come from the germline V gene.